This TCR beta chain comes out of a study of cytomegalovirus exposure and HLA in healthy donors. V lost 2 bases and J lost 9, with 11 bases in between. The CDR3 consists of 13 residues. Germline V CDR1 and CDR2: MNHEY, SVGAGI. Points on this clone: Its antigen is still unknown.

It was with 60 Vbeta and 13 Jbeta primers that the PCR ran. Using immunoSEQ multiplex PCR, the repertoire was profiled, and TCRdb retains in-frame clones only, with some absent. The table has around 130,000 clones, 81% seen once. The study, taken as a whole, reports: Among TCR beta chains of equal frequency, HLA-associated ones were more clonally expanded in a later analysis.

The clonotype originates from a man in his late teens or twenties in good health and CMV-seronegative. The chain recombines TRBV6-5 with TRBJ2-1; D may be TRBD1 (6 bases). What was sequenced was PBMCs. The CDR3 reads CASSYKTGREQFF. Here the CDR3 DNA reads TGTGCCAGCAGTTACAAGACAGGCCGTGAGCAGTTCTTC.